These 22 T cell receptor beta chains share one sample of origin, sequenced in a study of Graves' ophthalmopathy and Graves' hyperthyroidism. Amplified material comprised TCR beta CDR3 regions derived from RNA transcripts. RT-PCR was first run with HTBI primers, then multiplex PCR in a second round. TCRdb re-called the multiplex PCR reads with MiXCR, one entry per CDR3 protein. This table holds a few hundred thousand distinct CDR3 sequences, just under 40% found once. The sequenced sample was peripheral blood or thyroid tissue (not recorded which). Source of these receptors: an adult man with Graves' hyperthyroidism.

This clonotype came up many times. V usage is TRBV5-6 and J usage is TRBJ2-5; 10 bases agree with TRBD2. In germline, CDR1 is SGHDT, CDR2 YYEEEE. V lost 0 bases, J lost 4 bases, and 9 bases stayed unmatched. The CDR3 runs 17 residues. Written as DNA, the CDR3 is TGTGCCAGCAGCTTGGCCGTAGGAGCGGGGGGGCTAGAGACCCAGTACTTC. Its protein product is CASSLAVGAGGLETQYF. Combining the CDR3 with reference TRBV5-6 and TRBJ2-5 gives the whole variable domain DAGVTQSPTHLIKTRGQQVTLRCSPKSGHDTVSWYQQALGQGPQFIFQYYEEEERQRGNFPDRFSGHQFPNYSSELNVNALLLGDSALYLCASSLAVGAGGLETQYFGPGTRLLVL.

This clonotype was observed many times. The V and J genes are TRBV7-2 and TRBJ2-7; 12 nucleotides agree with TRBD2. From germline, CDR1 is SGHTA and CDR2 FQGNSA. The V gene end was trimmed by 0 bases and the J gene end by 1 base; junction bases not matched to a gene: 10. The CDR3 is made up of 19 amino acids. This CDR3 is CASSLALLLAGGQSYEQYF. CDR3 in DNA: TGTGCCAGCAGCTTAGCGCTTCTACTAGCGGGAGGCCAATCCTACGAGCAGTACTTC.

This clonotype was seen at least ten times. The chain recombines TRBV7-8 with TRBJ1-2; a weak D match, TRBD1 (6 bases). The CDR3 is 16 residues long. Trimming stripped 0 bases from V and 4 bases from J, with 15 bases between. Germline values: CDR1 SGHVS, CDR2 FQNEAQ. The CDR3 DNA follows: TGTGCCAGCAGCTTAGCCCCCTCAAGACAGGCCTATGGCTACACCTTC. Its protein product is CASSLAPSRQAYGYTF.

V is TRBV7-9 and J is TRBJ1-5, with D hard to call. The CDR3 extends over 14 amino acids. The ends were cut back, 5 bases at V and 9 bases at J, with 17 bases in the middle. Germline V gives CDR1 SEHNR, CDR2 FQNEAQ (reference sequence). Here the CDR3 reads CASSETAGYGPQHF. The CDR3 bases are TGTGCCAGCAGCGAGACGGCAGGTTATGGGCCCCAGCATTTT.

The genes are TRBV29-1 and TRBJ2-5; 7 bases agree with TRBD2. Germline V gene data show CDR1 as SQVTM and CDR2 as ANQGSEA. This CDR3 spans 11 amino acids. The DNA for the CDR3 is TGCACCGGGACTAACCAAGAGACCCAGTACTTC. It specifies CTGTNQETQYF. The variable domain in full, with the rest retrieved from reference TRBV29-1 and TRBJ2-5, is SAVISQKPSRDICQRGTSLTIQCQVDSQVTMMFWYRQQPGQSLTLIATANQGSEATYESGFVIDKFPISRPNLTFSTLTVSNMSPEDSSIYLCTGTNQETQYFGPGTRLLVL.

CDR3 protein: CSVAKGQNIQYF. CDR3 DNA: TGCAGCGTTGCTAAGGGGCAAAACATTCAGTACTTC. V usage is TRBV29-1 and J usage is TRBJ2-4, with D maybe TRBD1 (5 bases). Germline V CDR1 and CDR2: SQVTM, ANQGSEA. V was clipped by 4 bases and J by 5 bases, with 9 bases between them. This CDR3 has 12 amino acids.

This chain joins TRBV19 and TRBJ1-2; D unclear. Germline V gene data show CDR1 as LNHDA and CDR2 as SQIVND (reference sequence). The V end lost 7 bases, the J end lost 2 bases, and 17 bases lay between the germline ends. The length of the CDR3 is 15 residues. The CDR3: CASTPVGLRNYGYTF. The CDR3 DNA is TGTGCCAGTACCCCTGTTGGGCTGCGGAACTATGGCTACACCTTC.

The gene calls are TRBV7-2 and TRBJ2-5; D possibly uses TRBD1 or TRBD2 (6 bases each). Germline CDR1 reads SGHTA; CDR2 reads FQGNSA. The CDR3 loop spans 14 amino acids. Trimming stripped 5 bases from V and 5 bases from J, with 15 bases between. The CDR3 sequence: CASSAEGGTETQYF. DNA for the CDR3: TGTGCCAGCAGCGCTGAGGGGGGCACGGAGACCCAGTACTTC.

This clonotype was seen only a few times. The genes are TRBV6-1 and TRBJ1-4; 8 nucleotides match TRBD1. Germline trimming cut 2 bases from V and 7 bases from J; bases unmatched to any gene: 6. The CDR3 length is 15 residues. The germline gives CDR1 MNHNS, CDR2 SASEGT. CDR3 nucleotides: TGTGCCAGCAGTGAAACCGGGACAGGAGGTGAAAAACTGTTTTTT. This gives the protein CASSETGTGGEKLFF.

The chain carries TRBV25-1 and TRBJ2-7, with D perhaps TRBD1 or TRBD2 (5 bases each). Germline V CDR1 and CDR2: MGHDK, SYGVNS. The CDR3 sequence is 14 residues long. Trimming took 4 bases from V and 7 from J, leaving 17 bases between them. CDR3 residues: CASSVPGPNNEQYF. Written as DNA, the CDR3 is TGTGCCAGCAGTGTACCGGGACCAAACAATGAGCAGTACTTC.

The chain joins TRBV20-1 to TRBJ2-1, with D possibly being TRBD2 (5 bases). CDR1 DFQATT and CDR2 SNEGSKA come from the germline V gene (reference sequence). Trimming shortened V by 1 base and J by 1 base, and 5 bases separated the two germline ends. The CDR3 sequence is 13 residues long. In nucleotides, the CDR3 is TGCAGTGCTAGAGGGGAGTCCTACAATGAGCAGTTCTTC. As protein: CSARGESYNEQFF.

This clonotype was counted only a few times. The chain is built from TRBV12-3 or TRBV12-4 and TRBJ2-7, with D perhaps matching TRBD2 (5 bases). The CDR3 runs 16 residues. V was shortened by 2 bases and J by 1 base, with 15 bases between the two germline ends. Here the CDR3 reads CASSLSSLAGSYEQYF. The CDR3 nucleotides are TGTGCCAGCAGTTTATCTTCGCTAGCAGGATCCTACGAGCAGTACTTC.

The chain uses TRBV7-9 and TRBJ1-4, with 7 bases aligning to TRBD1. The J segment lost 11 bases and the V segment lost 8 bases, leaving 20 bases of the junction unmatched. The CDR3 is 16 residues long. Germline values: CDR1 SEHNR, CDR2 FQNEAQ (reference sequence). CDR3 residues: CASRRSGEGDRAKLFF. CDR3 bases: TGTGCCAGCCGCCGTAGCGGGGAAGGAGACAGGGCCAAACTGTTTTTT.

In the case of this clonotype: One junction end does not reproduce the germline sequence, and a read error may be involved. The V gene is TRBV2, the J gene TRBJ2-3, with 13 bases fitting TRBD2. Germline lookup yields CDR1 SNHLY and CDR2 FYNNEI. The CDR3 sequence is 16 residues long. The CDR3 region is CASREGLAGDTDTRYF. CDR3 bases: TGTGCCAGCAGGGAAGGACTAGCGGGGGACACAGATACGCGGTATTTT.

This clonotype appeared a few times. The gene calls are TRBV12-3 or TRBV12-4 and TRBJ2-7; D may match TRBD1 or TRBD2 (6 bases each). The ends were cut back, 6 bases at V and 5 bases at J, with 8 bases in the middle. This CDR3 region has 11 residues. CDR3 in DNA: TGTGCCAGCAGAGGGGGGAACGAGCAGTACTTC. Its protein product is CASRGGNEQYF.

This clonotype was detected ten times or more. The CDR3 is CASSQNQVGARGGELFF. In nucleotides, the CDR3 is TGCGCCAGCAGCCAGAACCAGGTCGGGGCGCGAGGCGGGGAGCTGTTTTTT. V and J are TRBV4-1 and TRBJ2-2; D tentatively reads TRBD1 or TRBD2 (5 bases each). CDR3 length: 17 residues. The V and J ends lost 3 bases and 7 bases respectively, with 21 bases between them. Germline lookup yields CDR1 MGHRA and CDR2 YSYEKL.

V gene TRBV7-9 combines with J gene TRBJ1-3; 7 positions agree with TRBD1. CDR1 is SEHNR, CDR2 FQNEAQ, per germline (reference sequence). Trimming at V came to 3 bases and at J to 0 bases, leaving 2 bases not matched to a gene. CDR3 length: 15 amino acids. CDR3 sequence reads: CASSFNRGSGNTIYF. The CDR3 DNA follows: TGTGCCAGCAGCTTCAACAGGGGCTCTGGAAACACCATATATTTT.

The J gene is TRBJ1-2, the V gene TRBV29-1, with TRBD1 as a possible D gene (6 bases). Germline V gene data show CDR1 as SQVTM and CDR2 as ANQGSEA. This CDR3 is built from 13 residues. V lost 3 bases to trimming and J lost 2 bases, with 10 bases between them. The CDR3 nucleotides are TGCAGCGTTGAGATGACAGGCAACTATGGCTACACCTTC. This encodes CSVEMTGNYGYTF.

This clonotype was detected many times. The chain joins TRBV20-1 to TRBJ1-5, with a possible D match to TRBD1 (5 bases). V was cut by 6 bases and J by 7 bases, with 13 bases left in between. CDR1 is DFQATT, CDR2 SNEGSKA, per germline (reference sequence). This CDR3 is built from 12 residues. This CDR3 reads CSAKIGEQPQHF. The CDR3 nucleotides read TGCAGTGCCAAGATAGGGGAACAGCCCCAGCATTTT.

This rearrangement joins TRBV27 to TRBJ2-7, with a weak D call TRBD2 (5 bases). Trimming cost V 4 bases and J 6 bases, with 13 bases left between them. The CDR3 is 13 residues long. CDR1 is MNHEY and CDR2 is SMNVEV in the germline V gene (reference sequence). This chain's CDR3 is CASSSGLFSEQYF. The CDR3 nucleotides read TGTGCCAGCAGTTCCGGACTCTTTTCCGAGCAGTACTTC.

This chain uses TRBV2 with TRBJ1-5; D perhaps matches TRBD1 (5 bases). The CDR3 extends over 14 amino acids. Germline CDR1 reads SNHLY; CDR2 reads FYNNEI. V was shortened by 7 bases and J by 11 bases, with 21 bases between the two germline ends. CDR3 sequence (DNA): TGTGCCAGCAACGGCGGGGGGACCAGTGAGACCCAGCATTTT. Residues: CASNGGGTSETQHF.

This clonotype occurred a few times. The chain is built from TRBV5-1 and TRBJ1-1; TRBD1 is a possible D gene (5 bases). CDR3 length: 14 residues. V was shortened by 4 bases and J by 4 bases, with 14 bases between the two germline ends. Germline CDR1 and CDR2: SGHRS and YFSETQ. The CDR3 coding sequence is TGCGCCAGCAGCACTGGACAAGAATTCACTGAAGCTTTCTTT. Amino acids: CASSTGQEFTEAFF.